The rows below give T cell receptor beta chains drawn from one sample of a study of human versus mouse CDR3 diversity and MHC coevolution. The table came from immunoSEQ multiplex PCR; TCRdb's copy has only in-frame clones and leaves some out. The table records tens of thousands of clones, around 94% of them present only once. Input material: naive CD4+ T cells from blood. The receptors shown here come from a person between 60 and 69 years old in good health. Both conserved end residues are part of each CDR3. The D gene is left open where the match is weak. Some rows have no size entry. The others give once, few or many, or a class for an expanded clone.

abundance	j_gene	d_gene	v_gene	CDR3nt	CDR3aa
-	TRBJ2-7	TRBD2	TRBV5-1	TGCGCCAGCAGCCCTAGCGGGGGGATCTACGAGCAGTACTTC	CASSPSGGIYEQYF
-	TRBJ2-7	TRBD2	TRBV28	TGTGCCAGTCGGGGGACTAGCGGGAGGTCCTACGAGCAGTACTTC	CASRGTSGRSYEQYF
-	TRBJ2-3	TRBD2	TRBV7-2	TGTGCCAGCACCCCCCAAGCGGGAGGAAGCACAGATACGCAGTATTTT	CASTPQAGGSTDTQYF
-	TRBJ2-7	TRBD1	TRBV5-1	TGCGCCAGCAGCCTCTCACCGGGACAGCCCTACGAGCAGTACTTC	CASSLSPGQPYEQYF
-	TRBJ2-1	-	TRBV10-1	TGCGCCAGCAGTGTAGAGGGAGAGATTCAGTTCTTC	CASSVEGEIQFF
-	TRBJ2-5	TRBD2	TRBV5-1	TGCGCCAGCAGCTACGGGACTAGCGGCCAAGAGACCCAGTACTTC	CASSYGTSGQETQYF
-	TRBJ2-5	-	TRBV4-1	TGCGCCAGCAGCCAAGATAGATACACAGTTCAAGAGACCCAGTACTTC	CASSQDRYTVQETQYF
-	TRBJ2-5	-	TRBV5-4	TGTGCCAGCAGGGGCGGGGCTGGAGAGACCCAGTACTTC	CASRGGAGETQYF
-	TRBJ1-5	-	TRBV19	TGTGCCAGTACCATCGGGACTTCAAATCAGCCCCAGCATTTT	CASTIGTSNQPQHF
-	TRBJ2-5	TRBD1	TRBV5-4	TGTGCCAGCAGCAACCCCGGGACAGGGCAGGAGACCCAGTACTTC	CASSNPGTGQETQYF
once	TRBJ2-4	TRBD2	TRBV9	TGTGCCAGCAGCTCGCAGACTAGCGGGAGCCTTACAGACATTCAGTACTTC	CASSSQTSGSLTDIQYF
-	TRBJ1-5	TRBD1	TRBV6-5	TGTGCCAGCAGAAGGGGGCCGGATCAGCCCCAGCATTTT	CASRRGPDQPQHF
-	TRBJ2-7	TRBD2	TRBV5-1	TGCGCCAGCAGCTTGGGGGAGACTAGCGGGAGGGCCTACGAGCAGTACTTC	CASSLGETSGRAYEQYF
-	TRBJ2-5	TRBD2	TRBV7-6	TGTGCCAGCAGCTTAGGGCTAGCGGAGGACCAAGAGACCCAGTACTTC	CASSLGLAEDQETQYF
-	TRBJ1-3	-	TRBV19	TGTGCCAGTAGTATTAGCCCGAGCTCTGGAAACACCATATATTTT	CASSISPSSGNTIYF
-	TRBJ2-1	TRBD2	TRBV6-5	TGTGCCAGCAGACCAGCGGGAGGAGCCTACAATGAGCAGTTCTTC	CASRPAGGAYNEQFF
-	TRBJ2-5	TRBD2	TRBV7-3	TGTGCCAGCAGCGCAACTAGCGGGAGGGCGCAAGAGACCCAGTACTTC	CASSATSGRAQETQYF
-	TRBJ2-7	-	TRBV6-5	TGTGCCAGCAGCCGACAGGTCACTGGCTCCTACGAGCAGTACTTC	CASSRQVTGSYEQYF
-	TRBJ2-2	-	TRBV6-4	TGTGCCAGCAGTCACGCGGCAGGGGACACCGGGGAGCTGTTTTTT	CASSHAAGDTGELFF
-	TRBJ1-1	-	TRBV19	TGTGCCAGTAGTAGGCCAGGGGCCAACACTGAAGCTTTCTTT	CASSRPGANTEAFF